The 12 T cell receptor beta chains given below trace back to one sample, sequenced in a study of T-cell reconstitution after alpha-beta-depleted transplantation in children. Unique molecular identifiers tagged the TCRbeta library. In TCRdb, the PCR reads were re-called with MiXCR into one record per CDR3 protein. The data contain tens of thousands of distinct CDR3 sequences, approximately 8.7% of them singletons. Here the sequenced sample was PBMCs, mostly from graft donor cells, taken 60 days after TCRalphabeta/CD19-depleted stem cell transplant. Receptors originate from a male patient aged 2 to 10 who had a stem cell transplant for chronic granulomatous disease, so the T cells may come from the graft donor.

This clonotype was recorded many times. The chain employs TRBV20-1 and TRBJ2-1; tentative D call: TRBD2 (6 bases). Trimming left V 3 bases short and J 8 bases short, with 14 bases between. Germline-derived CDR1 and CDR2 are DFQATT and SNEGSKA (reference sequence). The length of the CDR3 is 13 residues. CDR3 bases: TGCAGTGCTAGGGGCGGGATGCGCTATGAGCAGTTCTTC. This translates into CSARGGMRYEQFF.

This clonotype showed up just a few times. The chain has TRBV20-1 and TRBJ1-1; no reliable D call. The CDR3 extends over 13 amino acids. The ends were cut back, 0 bases at V and 1 base at J, with 6 bases in the middle. Germline assignment: CDR1 DFQATT and CDR2 SNEGSKA (reference sequence). The CDR3 loop is CSARDGENTEAFF. The CDR3 DNA follows: TGCAGTGCTAGAGATGGGGAGAACACTGAAGCTTTCTTT.

This clonotype was counted ten times or more. V gene TRBV5-6 combines with J gene TRBJ1-1; no reliable D call. CDR3 length equals 13 residues. Deletions cut 2 bases from V and 6 bases from J, with 11 bases between. The V gene's germline CDR1 is SGHDT and CDR2 YYEEEE. The CDR3 reads CASSFYSYAEAFF. The CDR3 nucleotides read TGTGCCAGCAGCTTTTACTCCTATGCTGAAGCTTTCTTT.

This clonotype was recorded at least ten times. The rearrangement links TRBV5-1 to TRBJ2-1; the D call may be TRBD1 or TRBD2 (6 bases each). From germline, CDR1 is SGHRS and CDR2 YFSETQ. The CDR3 sequence is 13 residues long. V lost 1 base, J lost 8 bases, and 10 bases lay in between. CDR3 amino acids: CASSLWGADEQFF. The CDR3, as DNA: TGCGCCAGCAGCTTGTGGGGGGCTGATGAGCAGTTCTTC.

This clonotype was observed many times. The chain employs TRBV7-9 and TRBJ2-1, with 7 bases aligning to TRBD1. The CDR3 consists of 17 residues. Germline lookup yields CDR1 SEHNR and CDR2 FQNEAQ (reference sequence). Germline trimming cut 1 base from V and 3 bases from J; bases unmatched to any gene: 9. The CDR3 spells CASSLGDREWVYNEQFF. CDR3 in DNA: TGTGCCAGCAGCTTAGGTGACAGGGAGTGGGTCTACAATGAGCAGTTCTTC.

The chain employs TRBV20-1 and TRBJ1-1, with a weak D call TRBD1 (5 bases). The V end lost 6 bases, the J end lost 13 bases, and 18 bases lay between the germline ends. Per germline, CDR1 DFQATT and CDR2 SNEGSKA (reference sequence). The CDR3 is made up of 11 amino acids. The chain's CDR3 is CSASLPGADFF. In nucleotides, the CDR3 is TGCAGTGCCTCCCTCCCCGGGGCGGATTTCTTT.

This clonotype occurred many times. The chain joins TRBV2 to TRBJ2-1; D is unclear. This CDR3 region has 12 residues. The germline V gene encodes CDR1 SNHLY and CDR2 FYNNEI. V lost 4 bases to trimming and J lost 4 bases, with 5 bases between them. CDR3 in DNA: TGTGCCAGCAGTGTCCCTTACAATGAGCAGTTCTTC. Translating it yields CASSVPYNEQFF.

Ten or more counts support this clonotype. V gene TRBV14 combines with J gene TRBJ2-1; D is ambiguous. Germline V gene lookup returns CDR1 SGHDN and CDR2 FVKESK. Between the trimmed V and J ends, which lost 1 base and 6 bases, there was a span of 16 bases. The CDR3 contains 16 residues. The DNA of the CDR3 is TGTGCCAGCAGCCAAGTCCCCCAGCTCGGGTTCAATGAGCAGTTCTTC. Translation gives CASSQVPQLGFNEQFF.

This clonotype was seen ten or more times. The CDR3 loop is CASSFLPGQGSTEAFF. Here the CDR3 DNA reads TGTGCCAGCAGCTTTTTGCCGGGACAGGGAAGCACTGAAGCTTTCTTT. The chain couples TRBV7-9 to TRBJ1-1, with 9 bases fitting TRBD1. The CDR3 totals 16 residues. Trimming removed 3 bases from V and 4 bases from J; junction bases left unmatched: 9. Germline-derived CDR1 and CDR2 are SEHNR and FQNEAQ (reference sequence).

This clonotype has ten or more counts. V and J are TRBV7-8 and TRBJ2-1; D is unclear. Deletions cut 1 base from V and 0 bases from J, with 10 bases between. This CDR3 has 16 residues. Germline V lookup: CDR1 SGHVS, CDR2 FQNEAQ. Here the CDR3 DNA reads TGTGCCAGCAGCTTAGTCAAGGGTAGCTCCTACAATGAGCAGTTCTTC. Amino acids: CASSLVKGSSYNEQFF.

By its share, this clonotype is medium-sized. The V gene is TRBV6-2 or TRBV6-3, the J gene TRBJ2-5; unclear D gene. Trimming took 1 base from V and 4 from J, leaving 10 bases between them. This CDR3 comprises 14 residues. Germline assignment: CDR1 MNHEY and CDR2 SVGEGT. CDR3 region: CASSYWGNRETQYF. The CDR3 DNA sequence: TGTGCCAGCAGTTACTGGGGTAATCGAGAGACCCAGTACTTC.

The rearrangement links TRBV6-1 to TRBJ2-1; a possible D gene is TRBD2 (6 bases). V dropped 6 bases and J dropped 7 bases, with 19 bases sitting between them. The CDR3 has 15 residues. Germline V gene lookup returns CDR1 MNHNS and CDR2 SASEGT. CDR3 in amino acids: CASSPSRLVKNEQFF. Written as DNA, the CDR3 is TGTGCCAGCAGCCCCTCCCGACTAGTCAAAAATGAGCAGTTCTTC.